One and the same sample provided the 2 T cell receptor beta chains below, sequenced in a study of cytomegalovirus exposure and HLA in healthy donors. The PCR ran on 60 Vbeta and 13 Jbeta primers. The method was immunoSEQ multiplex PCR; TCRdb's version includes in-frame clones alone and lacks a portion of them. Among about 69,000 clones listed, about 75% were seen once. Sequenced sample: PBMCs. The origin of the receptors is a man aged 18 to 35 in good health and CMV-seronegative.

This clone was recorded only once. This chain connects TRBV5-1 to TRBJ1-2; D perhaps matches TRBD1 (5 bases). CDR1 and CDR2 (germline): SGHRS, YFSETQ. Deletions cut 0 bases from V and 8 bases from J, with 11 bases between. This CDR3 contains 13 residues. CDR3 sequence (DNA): TGCGCCAGCAGCTTGGGGGACTGGGGGGGCTACACCTTC. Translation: CASSLGDWGGYTF.

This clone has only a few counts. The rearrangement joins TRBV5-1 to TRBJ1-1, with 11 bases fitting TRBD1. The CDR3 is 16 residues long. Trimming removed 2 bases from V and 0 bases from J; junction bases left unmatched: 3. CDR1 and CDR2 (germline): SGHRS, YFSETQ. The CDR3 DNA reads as TGCGCCAGCAGCTTTGGGACAGGGGGGCTGAACACTGAAGCTTTCTTT. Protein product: CASSFGTGGLNTEAFF.